One sample yielded the 9 T cell receptor beta chains listed below, sequenced in a study of long-term antiretroviral therapy in people with HIV. Survey level was the resolution at which the v3.0 immunoSEQ assay ran. TCRdb keeps only in-frame clones here, not all; method: immunoSEQ multiplex PCR. Of about 32,000 clones in the sample, 80% to 90% were seen once. Sequences were derived from unsorted PBMCs, sampled 2.2 years after starting antiretroviral therapy. The receptors shown here come from a man between 18 and 35 years old with HIV.

The chain is built from TRBV11-2 and TRBJ1-1, with D perhaps TRBD1 (5 bases). Per the germline V gene, CDR1 is SGHAT and CDR2 is FQNNGV. CDR3 length: 15 amino acids. The V and J ends lost 4 bases and 3 bases respectively, with 15 bases between them. In DNA, the CDR3 is TGTGCCAGCAGCTCCGTTAAGGGGCGGGACACTGAAGCTTTCTTT. This codes for CASSSVKGRDTEAFF.

CDR3 nucleotide sequence: TGCGCCAGCCGCCTGGGGGACACTGAAGCTTTCTTT. Translating gives CASRLGDTEAFF. The gene calls are TRBV5-1 and TRBJ1-1; D perhaps matches TRBD1 (5 bases). There are 12 residues in the CDR3. Trimming shortened V by 7 bases and J by 3 bases, and 10 bases separated the two germline ends. The germline gives CDR1 SGHRS, CDR2 YFSETQ.

The rearrangement links TRBV5-1 to TRBJ1-1, with 10 positions matching TRBD1. Germline-derived CDR1 and CDR2 are SGHRS and YFSETQ. After removal of 1 base from V and 11 bases from J, the junction contained 11 bases not matched to a gene. The CDR3 length is 15 residues. The CDR3 bases are TGCGCCAGCAGCTTGTCACCCGGGACAGGGGCCTGGGCTTTCTTT. Translated: CASSLSPGTGAWAFF.

The chain employs TRBV19 and TRBJ1-4; 7 bases align to TRBD1. Trimming removed 5 bases from V and 3 bases from J; junction bases left unmatched: 6. CDR3 length: 15 residues. Per germline, CDR1 LNHDA and CDR2 SQIVND (reference sequence). CDR3 loop: CASSVGTEANEKLFF. Here the CDR3 DNA reads TGTGCCAGTAGTGTCGGGACAGAGGCTAATGAAAAACTGTTTTTT.

The chain employs TRBV6-6 and TRBJ2-5; 7 nucleotides align to TRBD2. The junction had 1 base not matched to a gene; V was cut back by 2 bases and J by 4 bases. This CDR3 comprises 13 residues. Germline CDR1 reads MNHNY; CDR2 reads SVGAGI (reference sequence). The CDR3: CASSYSGVETQYF. CDR3 sequence (DNA): TGTGCCAGCAGTTACAGCGGGGTAGAGACCCAGTACTTC.

This sequence joins TRBV19 and TRBJ1-2, with TRBD1 matching over 9 bases. CDR3 size: 15 residues. In germline, CDR1 is LNHDA, CDR2 SQIVND (reference sequence). J lost 8 bases, V lost 4 bases, and 11 bases had no gene match. The CDR3 DNA reads as TGTGCCAGTAGTAACTGGACAGGGGTACGCAGGGGCTACACCTTC. Encoded protein: CASSNWTGVRRGYTF.

V is TRBV30 and J is TRBJ1-2, with D uncertain. Germline V gene sequence: CDR1 GTSNPN, CDR2 SVGIG (reference sequence). Trimming took 4 bases from V and 5 from J, leaving 14 bases between them. The CDR3 is 13 amino acids. CDR3 residues: CAWISEDKYGYTF. The CDR3 bases are TGTGCCTGGATTTCCGAAGACAAGTATGGCTACACCTTC.

This sequence joins TRBV9 and TRBJ2-3; D gene ambiguous. Germline-derived CDR1 and CDR2 are SGDLS and YYNGEE. The V end was cut by 4 bases, the J end by 0 bases, with 9 bases between. This CDR3 has 14 amino acids. CDR3 residues: CASSLTRSTDTQYF. The CDR3 DNA reads as TGTGCCAGCAGCCTTACAAGAAGCACAGATACGCAGTATTTT.

The chain has TRBV13 and TRBJ1-3; weak D call: TRBD1 (6 bases). Looked up from germline, CDR1 is PRHDT and CDR2 is FYEKMQ (reference sequence). The CDR3 spans 18 residues. Trimming stripped 2 bases from V and 3 bases from J, with 20 bases between. CDR3 loop: CASSLKGGEGERGNTIYF. As DNA, the CDR3 is TGTGCCAGCAGCTTAAAGGGGGGCGAAGGAGAGCGTGGAAACACCATATATTTT.